This T cell receptor beta chain was sequenced for a study of T cell clonality in common variable immunodeficiency. Study observations and caveats: Shared TCRbeta clones were fewer between CVID subjects than controls. Authors noted CVID clonality's cause needs subpopulation repertoire sequencing. Reportedly, TCR beta sequences from common variable immunodeficiency showed fewer deletions and N-nucleotide insertions.

The sample holds many counts of this clone. Antigen: not known. The read terminates 3 residues ahead of where the CDR3 ends, so the germline J gene completes it. Control and CVID samples contributed equal amounts of genomic DNA. Assay: immunoSEQ multiplex PCR; the TCRdb copy retains only in-frame clones and omits some. The sample offers about 34,000 clones and no singletons, the top ten holding around 6.4%. The V and J ends lost 5 bases and 2 bases, in that order; junction bases with no gene match: 8. The CDR3 is made up of 15 amino acids. Germline V lookup: CDR1 SGHTA, CDR2 FQGNSA. The TCR was taken from a human donor with common variable immunodeficiency. What was sequenced was peripheral blood mononuclear cells. The V gene is TRBV7-2, the J gene TRBJ2-7; 8 nucleotides line up with TRBD1. The CDR3 is CASSTRDRPPYEQYF. Incomplete CDR3 DNA: TGTGCCAGCAGCACCCGGGACAGGCCTCCCTACGAG.